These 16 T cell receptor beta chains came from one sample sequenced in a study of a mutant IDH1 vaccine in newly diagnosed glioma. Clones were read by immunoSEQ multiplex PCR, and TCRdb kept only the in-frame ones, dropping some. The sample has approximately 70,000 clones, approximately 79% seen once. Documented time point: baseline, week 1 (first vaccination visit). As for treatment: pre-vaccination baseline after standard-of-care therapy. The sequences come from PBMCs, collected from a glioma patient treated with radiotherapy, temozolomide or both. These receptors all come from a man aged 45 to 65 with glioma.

The DNA for the CDR3 is TGTGCCAGCAGCTCGGGGGGCGATCAGCCCCAGCATTTT. Its protein product is CASSSGGDQPQHF. This sequence joins TRBV5-6 and TRBJ1-5, with a weak D call TRBD1 (6 bases). The CDR3 length is 13 residues. Trimming took off 3 bases at V and 5 bases at J, with 9 bases between the two ends. Germline CDR1 is SGHDT and CDR2 is YYEEEE.

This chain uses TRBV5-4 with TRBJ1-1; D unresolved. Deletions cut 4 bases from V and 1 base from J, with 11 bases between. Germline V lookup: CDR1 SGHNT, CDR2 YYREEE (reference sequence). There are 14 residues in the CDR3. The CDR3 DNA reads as TGTGCCAGCAGCCCGCTATTAGCGAACACTGAAGCTTTCTTT. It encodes CASSPLLANTEAFF.

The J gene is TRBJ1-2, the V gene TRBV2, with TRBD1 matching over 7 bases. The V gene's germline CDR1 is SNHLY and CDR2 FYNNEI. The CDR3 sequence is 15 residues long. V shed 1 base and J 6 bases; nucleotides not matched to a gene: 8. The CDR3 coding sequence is TGTGCCAGCAGTGAAGGGGCGACAGGGAGGAATGGCTACACCTTC. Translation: CASSEGATGRNGYTF.

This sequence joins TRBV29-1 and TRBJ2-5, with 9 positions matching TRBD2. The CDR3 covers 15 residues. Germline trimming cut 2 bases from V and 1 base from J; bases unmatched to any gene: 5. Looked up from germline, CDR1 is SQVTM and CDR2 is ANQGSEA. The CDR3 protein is CSVEMIAGAQETQYF. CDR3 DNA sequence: TGCAGCGTTGAAATGATAGCGGGGGCCCAAGAGACCCAGTACTTC.

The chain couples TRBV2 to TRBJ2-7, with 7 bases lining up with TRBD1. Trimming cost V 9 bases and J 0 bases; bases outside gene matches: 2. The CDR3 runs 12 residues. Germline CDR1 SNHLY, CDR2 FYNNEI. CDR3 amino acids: CASGTVSYEQYF. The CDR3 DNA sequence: TGTGCCAGTGGGACAGTCTCCTACGAGCAGTACTTC.

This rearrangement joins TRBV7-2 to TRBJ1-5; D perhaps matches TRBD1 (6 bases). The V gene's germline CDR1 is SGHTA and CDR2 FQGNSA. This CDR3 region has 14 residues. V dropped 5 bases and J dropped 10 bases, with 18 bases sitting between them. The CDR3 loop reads CASSPGEGGLPQHF. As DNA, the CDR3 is TGTGCCAGCAGCCCCGGGGAGGGGGGTCTACCCCAGCATTTT.

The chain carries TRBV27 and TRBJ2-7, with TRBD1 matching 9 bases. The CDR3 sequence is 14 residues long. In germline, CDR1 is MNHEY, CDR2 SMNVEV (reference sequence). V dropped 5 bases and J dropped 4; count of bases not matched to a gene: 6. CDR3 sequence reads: CASSTPGQGYEQYF. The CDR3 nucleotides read TGTGCCAGCAGTACACCGGGACAGGGATACGAGCAGTACTTC.

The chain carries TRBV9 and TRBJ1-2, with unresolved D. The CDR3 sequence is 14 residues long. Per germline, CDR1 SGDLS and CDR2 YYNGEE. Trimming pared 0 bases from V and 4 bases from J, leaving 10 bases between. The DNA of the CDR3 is TGTGCCAGCAGCGTAGGTCTAGGTCTCTATGGCTACACCTTC. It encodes CASSVGLGLYGYTF.

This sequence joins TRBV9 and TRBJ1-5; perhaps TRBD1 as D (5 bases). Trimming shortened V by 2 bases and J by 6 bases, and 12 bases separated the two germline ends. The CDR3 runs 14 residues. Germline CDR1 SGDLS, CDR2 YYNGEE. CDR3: CASSVDGGGQPQHF. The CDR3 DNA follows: TGTGCCAGCAGCGTGGATGGGGGAGGTCAGCCCCAGCATTTT.

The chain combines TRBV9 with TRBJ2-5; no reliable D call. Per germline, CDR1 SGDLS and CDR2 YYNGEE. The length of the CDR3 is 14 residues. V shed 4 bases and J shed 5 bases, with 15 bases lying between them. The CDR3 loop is CASSPVDRGETQYF. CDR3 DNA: TGTGCCAGCAGCCCCGTGGATAGAGGCGAGACCCAGTACTTC.

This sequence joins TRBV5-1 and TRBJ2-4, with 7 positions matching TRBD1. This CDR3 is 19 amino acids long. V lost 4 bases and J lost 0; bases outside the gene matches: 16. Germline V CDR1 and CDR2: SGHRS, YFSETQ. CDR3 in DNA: TGCGCCAGCAGCGCCCGGGACAGTGCAGGTTTTTTAGCCAAAAACATTCAGTACTTC. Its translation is CASSARDSAGFLAKNIQYF.

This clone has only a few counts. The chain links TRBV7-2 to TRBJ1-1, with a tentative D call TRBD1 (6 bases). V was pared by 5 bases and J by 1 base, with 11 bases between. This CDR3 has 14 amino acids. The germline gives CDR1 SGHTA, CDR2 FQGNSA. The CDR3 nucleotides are TGTGCCAGCAGCGCGCGGACAGCGAACACTGAAGCTTTCTTT. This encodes CASSARTANTEAFF.

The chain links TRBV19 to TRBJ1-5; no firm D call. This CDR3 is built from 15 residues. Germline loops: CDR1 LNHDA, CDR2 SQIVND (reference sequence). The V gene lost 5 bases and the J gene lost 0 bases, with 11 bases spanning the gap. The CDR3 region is CASSLTEYSNQPQHF. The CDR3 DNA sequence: TGTGCCAGTAGTTTAACGGAGTATAGCAATCAGCCCCAGCATTTT. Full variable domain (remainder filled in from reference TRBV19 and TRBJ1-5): DGGITQSPKYLFRKEGQNVTLSCEQNLNHDAMYWYRQDPGQGLRLIYYSQIVNDFQKGDIAEGYSVSREKKESFPLTVTSAQKNPTAFYLCASSLTEYSNQPQHFGDGTRLSIL.

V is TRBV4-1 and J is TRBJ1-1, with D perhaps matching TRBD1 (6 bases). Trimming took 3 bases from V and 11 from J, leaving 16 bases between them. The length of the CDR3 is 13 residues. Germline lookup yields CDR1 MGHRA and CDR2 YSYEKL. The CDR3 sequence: CASSHQDGQGAFF. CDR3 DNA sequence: TGCGCCAGCAGCCATCAGGACGGCCAGGGGGCTTTCTTT.

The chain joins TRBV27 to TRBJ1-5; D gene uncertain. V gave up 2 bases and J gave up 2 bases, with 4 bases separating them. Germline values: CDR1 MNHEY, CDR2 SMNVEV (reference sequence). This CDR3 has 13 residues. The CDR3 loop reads CASSLTGNQPQHF. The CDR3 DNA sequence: TGTGCCAGCAGTTTAACCGGCAATCAGCCCCAGCATTTT.

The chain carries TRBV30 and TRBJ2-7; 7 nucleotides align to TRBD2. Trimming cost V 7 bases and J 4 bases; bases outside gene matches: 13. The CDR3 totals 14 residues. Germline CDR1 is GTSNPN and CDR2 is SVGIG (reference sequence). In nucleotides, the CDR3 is TGTGCCTCCAAGATTGAAGCGGGGACGTACGAGCAGTACTTC. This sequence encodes CASKIEAGTYEQYF.